Each of the 14 T cell receptor beta chains below was sequenced from the same sample in a study of blood T cell repertoires in COVID-19. Data came from immunoSEQ multiplex PCR; TCRdb stores just in-frame clones and leaves some out. The sample contains about 160,000 clones, 90% to 95% of which appear only once. The material sequenced was peripheral blood. These receptors all come from a woman aged 55-69 years with COVID-19, enrolled during active disease.

The CDR3 coding sequence is TGCGCCAGCAGACAGGGATCCGAGCAGTACTTC. Translation gives CASRQGSEQYF. This sequence joins TRBV5-1 and TRBJ2-7; D is possibly TRBD1 (6 bases). Germline V gene sequence: CDR1 SGHRS, CDR2 YFSETQ. Trimming stripped 5 bases from V and 6 bases from J, with 9 bases between. This CDR3 has 11 residues.

In nucleotides, the CDR3 is TGTGCCAGCACCCACCAGCTAGAGCAACTGTTTTTT. Encoded protein: CASTHQLEQLFF. This chain connects TRBV2 to TRBJ1-4; D remains unclear. Trimming shortened V by 7 bases and J by 12 bases, and 15 bases separated the two germline ends. The CDR3 is 12 residues long. Germline CDR1 SNHLY, CDR2 FYNNEI.

This chain joins TRBV6-5 and TRBJ2-6, with D uncertain. CDR3 length equals 14 residues. Germline values: CDR1 MNHEY, CDR2 SVGAGI. Trimming pared 6 bases from V and 2 bases from J, leaving 8 bases between. For the CDR3, the DNA is TGTGCCAGCAGGGCAGTCACTGGGGCCAACGTCCTGACTTTC. It encodes CASRAVTGANVLTF.

The rearrangement uses TRBV7-2 and TRBJ2-3; 15 bases are a match to TRBD2. The CDR3 extends over 16 amino acids. Germline CDR1 and CDR2: SGHTA and FQGNSA. V lost 4 bases to trimming and J lost 6 bases; unmatched junction nucleotides: 5. CDR3 amino acids: CASSSRTSGGADTQYF. In nucleotides, the CDR3 is TGTGCCAGCAGCTCAAGGACTAGCGGGGGGGCGGATACGCAGTATTTT.

The rearrangement links TRBV4-3 to TRBJ1-2; TRBD1 might be the D (6 bases). This CDR3 spans 16 amino acids. CDR1 and CDR2 (germline): LGHNA, YSLEER. V lost 1 base to trimming and J lost 2 bases, with 14 bases between them. The chain's CDR3 is CASSQGRSGVNYGYTF. As DNA, the CDR3 is TGCGCCAGCAGCCAAGGCCGCTCAGGGGTGAACTATGGCTACACCTTC.

The chain has TRBV21-1 and TRBJ1-2. TRBV21-1 is designated a pseudogene. This CDR3 has 16 amino acids. The DNA for the CDR3 is TGTGCCAGCAGCAAAGCATCGTTCGGTTCTTCGCATGGCTACACCTTC. It is translated as CASSKASFGSSHGYTF.

The chain links TRBV7-3 to TRBJ1-2; D not resolved. The CDR3 loop spans 16 amino acids. V dropped 0 bases and J dropped 1 base, with 12 bases sitting between them. Germline CDR1 SGHTA, CDR2 FQGTGA. The CDR3 nucleotides read TGTGCCAGCAGCTTAACTTTCGCCAGAAATAACTATGGCTACACCTTC. Translating gives CASSLTFARNNYGYTF.

This clone was observed once. The CDR3 coding sequence is TGTGCCAGCAGCCGGCGCAGCGAGTCGGATCAGCCCCAGCATTTT. It translates to CASSRRSESDQPQHF. The chain couples TRBV6-5 to TRBJ1-5; D is unresolved. The V end was cut by 6 bases, the J end by 5 bases, with 17 bases between. The germline V gene has CDR1 MNHEY and CDR2 SVGAGI. There are 15 residues in the CDR3.

This chain connects TRBV19 to TRBJ1-6; D uncertain. The CDR3 has 15 amino acids. The V end was cut by 7 bases, the J end by 6 bases, with 16 bases between. Germline CDR1 and CDR2: LNHDA and SQIVND (reference sequence). The CDR3 loop reads CASTPAGRGNSPLHF. DNA for the CDR3: TGTGCCAGTACCCCGGCAGGACGGGGTAATTCACCCCTCCACTTT.

This clone was recorded a few times. This rearrangement joins TRBV6-5 to TRBJ1-1; tentative D call: TRBD1 (6 bases). The germline V gene has CDR1 MNHEY and CDR2 SVGAGI. Trimming removed 2 bases at V and 11 bases at J, with 18 bases between. This CDR3 is 14 amino acids long. CDR3 sequence: CASSYAGDTPRAFF. The CDR3 DNA reads TGTGCCAGCAGTTACGCGGGGGACACTCCGCGGGCTTTCTTT.

The V and J genes are TRBV27 and TRBJ1-1, with D possibly TRBD1 on 5 matching bases. This CDR3 comprises 16 residues. Trimming took 3 bases from V and 1 from J, leaving 15 bases between them. Germline assignment: CDR1 MNHEY and CDR2 SMNVEV (reference sequence). The CDR3 region is CASSFLRSGGNTEAFF. DNA for the CDR3: TGTGCCAGCAGTTTTCTGCGTTCGGGGGGGAACACTGAAGCTTTCTTT.

The V call is TRBV7-9, the J call TRBJ1-4; unclear D gene. CDR3 length: 15 amino acids. Trimming left V 1 base short and J 4 bases short, with 10 bases between. Germline loops: CDR1 SEHNR, CDR2 FQNEAQ (reference sequence). The DNA for the CDR3 is TGTGCCAGCAGCTTAGAACCCGGGATTAATGAAAAACTGTTTTTT. Amino acid sequence: CASSLEPGINEKLFF. The full variable domain, in which reference TRBV7-9 and TRBJ1-4 provide the parts outside the CDR3, is DTGVSQNPRHKITKRGQNVTFRCDPISEHNRLYWYRQTLGQGPEFLTYFQNEAQLEKSRLLSDRFSAERPKGSFSTLEIQRTEQGDSAMYLCASSLEPGINEKLFFGSGTQLSVL.

V gene TRBV5-1 combines with J gene TRBJ2-1, with 8 bases lining up with TRBD1. J gave up 0 bases and V 4 bases, and 6 bases lay outside the gene matches. This CDR3 has 16 residues. Germline CDR1 SGHRS, CDR2 YFSETQ. CDR3 sequence reads: CASSMTGASSYNEQFF. CDR3 DNA sequence: TGCGCCAGCAGCATGACAGGGGCGAGCTCCTACAATGAGCAGTTCTTC.

This clone was counted a single time. The genes are TRBV27 and TRBJ1-2, with 10 bases aligning to TRBD1. V trimming: 7 bases; J trimming: 8 bases; junction bases outside the gene matches: 10. Germline assignment: CDR1 MNHEY and CDR2 SMNVEV (reference sequence). CDR3 length equals 14 residues. CDR3 in amino acids: CASTETGGFGGYTF. CDR3 bases: TGTGCCAGCACCGAGACAGGGGGCTTCGGCGGCTACACCTTC.